This entry lists 21 T cell receptor beta chains sequenced from one sample in a study of blood T cell repertoires in COVID-19. Only in-frame clones appear in the TCRdb table, and some are missing; sequencing was by immunoSEQ multiplex PCR. This sample carries approximately 150,000 clones, 84% of them seen once, and the ten largest clones take approximately 3%. The sample taken for sequencing was PBMCs or T cells enriched from blood (not recorded which). The receptor set was obtained from a woman aged 50 to 60 with acute COVID-19.

This CDR3 reads CATTGGHNQPQHF. In nucleotides, the CDR3 is TGTGCCACCACAGGGGGCCACAATCAGCCCCAGCATTTT. This chain joins TRBV6-5 and TRBJ1-5, with TRBD1 matching 9 bases. V shed 10 bases and J 3 bases; nucleotides not matched to a gene: 4. The CDR3 consists of 13 residues. The germline V gene encodes CDR1 MNHEY and CDR2 SVGAGI.

This sequence joins TRBV7-9 and TRBJ1-1, with D tentatively TRBD1 (5 bases). Trimming removed 5 bases at V and 3 bases at J, with 7 bases between. Per germline, CDR1 SEHNR and CDR2 FQNEAQ (reference sequence). The CDR3 has 12 residues. The CDR3: CASSKQDTEAFF. CDR3 in DNA: TGTGCCAGCAGCAAACAGGACACTGAAGCTTTCTTT.

V and J are TRBV3-1 (or the pseudogene TRBV3-2) and TRBJ2-3; TRBD2 aligns across 13 bases. V was clipped by 3 bases and J by 0 bases; unmatched bases: 12. The CDR3 runs 20 residues. Germline V CDR1 and CDR2: LGHDT, YNNKEL (reference sequence). CDR3 bases: TGTGCCAGCAGCCATGGCGGACTAGCGGGAGCTTTAACTAGCACAGATACGCAGTATTTT. Amino acids: CASSHGGLAGALTSTDTQYF.

The chain has TRBV7-6 and TRBJ1-6; a possible D gene is TRBD1 (6 bases). V shed 5 bases and J shed 9 bases, with 17 bases lying between them. Germline assignment: CDR1 SGHVS and CDR2 FNYEAQ. The length of the CDR3 is 15 residues. DNA of the CDR3: TGTGCCAGCAGCCCCAGCGGACAGTCAACTTCACCCCTCCACTTT. Translated, it gives CASSPSGQSTSPLHF.

The chain has TRBV7-6 and TRBJ2-1, with 10 bases identical to TRBD2. The CDR3 loop spans 18 amino acids. With V trimmed by 4 bases and J by 4 bases, 13 bases remained unmatched. Germline loops: CDR1 SGHVS, CDR2 FNYEAQ. CDR3 region: CASSSLPGLALPYNEQFF. The CDR3 coding sequence is TGTGCCAGCAGCTCACTCCCGGGACTAGCGCTACCATACAATGAGCAGTTCTTC.

The chain has TRBV18 and TRBJ1-1; 7 nucleotides line up with TRBD1. V lost 2 bases to trimming and J lost 4 bases; unmatched junction nucleotides: 4. Germline CDR1 reads KGHSH; CDR2 reads LQKENI. The CDR3 covers 14 residues. The CDR3 here is CASSPEGAGTEAFF. DNA of the CDR3: TGTGCCAGCTCACCAGAGGGGGCTGGCACTGAAGCTTTCTTT. Complete variable domain (other parts from reference TRBV18 and TRBJ1-1): NAGVMQNPRHLVRRRGQEARLRCSPMKGHSHVYWYRQLPEEGLKFMVYLQKENIIDESGMPKERFSAEFPKEGPSILRIQQVVRGDSAAYFCASSPEGAGTEAFFGQGTRLTVV.

The chain has TRBV5-1 and TRBJ2-1, with 7 bases aligning to TRBD1. This CDR3 has 16 amino acids. The germline V gene has CDR1 SGHRS and CDR2 YFSETQ. Trimming at V came to 4 bases and at J to 8 bases, leaving 15 bases not matched to a gene. The CDR3 is CASSENPGGPLDEQFF. Written as DNA, the CDR3 is TGCGCCAGCAGCGAAAACCCAGGGGGACCCTTGGATGAGCAGTTCTTC.

CDR3 DNA sequence: TGTGCCAGCAGCTTAGGACAGGCCGCAGATACGCAGTATTTT. Its protein is CASSLGQAADTQYF. The V and J genes are TRBV7-9 and TRBJ2-3, with D perhaps TRBD1 (6 bases). Per the germline V gene, CDR1 is SEHNR and CDR2 is FQNEAQ (reference sequence). The CDR3 contains 14 residues. V dropped 1 base and J dropped 4 bases, with 9 bases sitting between them.

As for this clone: Just one base apart from a much larger clone, this may be a read error. The chain employs TRBV4-2 and TRBJ2-7; TRBD2 is a possible D gene (6 bases). Germline V gene lookup returns CDR1 LGHNA and CDR2 YNFKEQ. V lost 1 base and J 3 bases, leaving 7 bases between the germline ends. CDR3 size: 13 residues. The CDR3 sequence: CASSQGGGYEQYF. The CDR3 DNA is TGTGCCAGCAGCCAAGGGGGAGGCTACGAGCAGTACTTC.

The chain uses TRBV7-6 and TRBJ2-1, with TRBD2 identical over 9 bases. The ends lost 5 bases at V and 6 bases at J; junction bases unmatched: 11. This CDR3 has 16 amino acids. Germline CDR1 and CDR2: SGHVS and FNYEAQ. CDR3: CASSPSRLAGSNEQFF. Written as DNA, the CDR3 is TGTGCCAGCAGCCCCAGTCGGCTAGCGGGGTCCAATGAGCAGTTCTTC.

This chain links TRBV19 with TRBJ2-2, with D perhaps matching TRBD2 (7 bases). Germline V gene lookup returns CDR1 LNHDA and CDR2 SQIVND (reference sequence). The CDR3 has 21 residues. V gave up 7 bases and J gave up 4 bases, with 34 bases separating them. CDR3 amino acids: CASTPSAGAAAKSAVTGELFF. The CDR3, as DNA: TGTGCCAGTACCCCATCGGCGGGGGCGGCTGCAAAATCGGCTGTCACCGGGGAGCTGTTTTTT.

The J gene is TRBJ2-7, the V gene TRBV5-5; 11 positions match TRBD2. This CDR3 region has 15 residues. V was clipped by 0 bases and J by 1 base; unmatched bases: 0. From germline, CDR1 is SGHKS and CDR2 YYEKEE (reference sequence). The CDR3 loop reads CASSLGLAGSYEQYF. CDR3 DNA: TGTGCCAGCAGCTTGGGACTAGCGGGGTCCTACGAGCAGTACTTC.

The chain carries TRBV10-3 and TRBJ2-7, with TRBD1 identical over 10 bases. Germline values: CDR1 ENHRY, CDR2 SYGVKD. The V segment lost 6 bases and the J segment 5 bases; nucleotides outside the gene matches: 7. This CDR3 has 14 residues. The CDR3 sequence: CAIRAPTGGDEQYF. The CDR3 region has the DNA TGTGCCATCAGAGCGCCGACAGGGGGCGACGAGCAGTACTTC.

The chain is built from TRBV2 and TRBJ1-3, with 7 bases that match TRBD1. V was pared by 5 bases and J by 0 bases, with 19 bases of the junction left unmatched. The CDR3 length is 20 residues. CDR1 is SNHLY and CDR2 is FYNNEI in the germline V gene. The CDR3 DNA follows: TGTGCCAGCAGTACGAAATACGGACAGGCGACTTACGACTCTGGAAACACCATATATTTT. This sequence encodes CASSTKYGQATYDSGNTIYF.

V is TRBV29-1 and J is TRBJ2-1, with a tentative D call TRBD2 (5 bases). The germline CDR1 and CDR2 sequences are SQVTM and ANQGSEA. The CDR3 covers 14 residues. Trimming left V 2 bases short and J 7 bases short, with 15 bases between. The CDR3 spells CSVEKEGIGNEQFF. The CDR3 DNA sequence: TGCAGCGTTGAAAAAGAGGGAATAGGGAATGAGCAGTTCTTC.

This chain connects TRBV27 to TRBJ1-5; D might be TRBD1 (6 bases). Germline V gives CDR1 MNHEY, CDR2 SMNVEV (reference sequence). The V gene lost 8 bases and the J gene lost 7 bases, with 18 bases spanning the gap. CDR3 length: 14 residues. The CDR3 sequence: CASPPRRGGQPQHF. The CDR3 region has the DNA TGTGCCAGCCCTCCACGCAGGGGTGGACAGCCCCAGCATTTT.

V and J are TRBV25-1 and TRBJ2-5; 10 nucleotides match TRBD1. The CDR3 loop spans 17 amino acids. J gave up 5 bases and V 2 bases, and 11 bases lay outside the gene matches. CDR1 and CDR2 (germline): MGHDK, SYGVNS. In DNA form, the CDR3 reads TGTGCCAGCAGTGAAAATGAGGTGACAGGGGGCGGCGAGACCCAGTACTTC. It specifies CASSENEVTGGGETQYF.

The chain combines TRBV7-9 with TRBJ2-1; TRBD2 agrees at 14 bases. The J segment lost 8 bases and the V segment lost 4 bases, leaving 7 bases of the junction unmatched. This CDR3 contains 16 residues. The germline V gene has CDR1 SEHNR and CDR2 FQNEAQ (reference sequence). The CDR3 is CASSSWGLAGDHEQFF. Here the CDR3 DNA reads TGTGCCAGCAGCTCATGGGGACTAGCGGGAGATCATGAGCAGTTCTTC.

For this clone: Other DNA sequences within the sample encode an identical CDR3. The rearrangement links TRBV14 to TRBJ2-5; 8 bases match TRBD1. This CDR3 region has 14 residues. Trimming cost V 3 bases and J 2 bases; bases outside gene matches: 2. Germline V gene sequence: CDR1 SGHDN, CDR2 FVKESK. The CDR3 region has the DNA TGTGCCAGCAGCCAGAACAGGGGGCAAGAGACCCAGTACTTC. Its protein is CASSQNRGQETQYF.

The chain carries TRBV27 and TRBJ2-7, with TRBD2 matching over 14 bases. V was pared by 6 bases and J by 2 bases, with 9 bases of the junction left unmatched. CDR1 is MNHEY and CDR2 is SMNVEV in the germline V gene (reference sequence). This CDR3 is 17 amino acids long. This chain's CDR3 is CASSPVGTSGGTYEQYF. The CDR3 nucleotides read TGTGCCAGCAGCCCAGTCGGGACTAGCGGGGGCACCTACGAGCAGTACTTC.

As DNA, the CDR3 is TGCGCCAGCAGTGACGCGGTAGCCATCCACGAGCAGTACTTC. It codes for CASSDAVAIHEQYF. The chain recombines TRBV10-1 with TRBJ2-7; no reliable D call. Germline-derived CDR1 and CDR2 are WNHNN and SYGVQD (reference sequence). This CDR3 comprises 14 residues. V was trimmed by 3 bases and J by 5 bases, leaving 14 bases between them.